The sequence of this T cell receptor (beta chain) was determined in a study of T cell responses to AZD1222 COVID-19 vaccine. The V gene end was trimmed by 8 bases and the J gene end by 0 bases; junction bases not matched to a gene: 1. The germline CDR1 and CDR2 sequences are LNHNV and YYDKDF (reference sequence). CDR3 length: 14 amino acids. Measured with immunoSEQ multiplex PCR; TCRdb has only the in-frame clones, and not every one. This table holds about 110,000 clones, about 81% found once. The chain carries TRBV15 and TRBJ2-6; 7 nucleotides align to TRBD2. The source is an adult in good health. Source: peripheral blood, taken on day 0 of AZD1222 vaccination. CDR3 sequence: CATERGSGANVLTF. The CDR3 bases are TGTGCCACCGAGCGGGGCTCTGGGGCCAACGTCCTGACTTTC.